These 30 T cell receptor beta chains share one sample of origin, sequenced in a study of breast tumors, draining lymph nodes, adjacent tissues (dated by TCRdb to 2016 to 2017). The library was produced with multiplex PCR. The sequencing machine was an Illumina HiSeq 2000. TCRdb trimmed public reads at Q25 via fastp, called clones via MiXCR and kept in-frame beta chains. Records with the same CDR3 protein are collapsed into one entry carrying the most frequent genes and DNA. The sample has over 250,000 distinct CDR3 sequences on record, roughly 30% of them singletons. The ten largest make up roughly 1.1% of the sample. Lymph node samples came from the axillary draining lymph nodes of breast cancer patients. The sample comprised axillary lymph node tissue. Every receptor here comes from a female donor with breast cancer. Some clones in this sample may be carry-over from other donors' samples.

This clonotype appeared many times. The V and J genes are TRBV5-4 and TRBJ2-2; 7 positions match TRBD2. Germline V gene sequence: CDR1 SGHNT, CDR2 YYREEE (reference sequence). V gave up 4 bases and J gave up 7 bases; unmatched junction bases: 7. The CDR3 has 14 residues. The CDR3 bases are TGTGCCAGCAGCCCTACTGGGAGGGACGGGGAGCTGTTTTTT. Residues: CASSPTGRDGELFF.

The chain uses TRBV2 and TRBJ2-3, with 14 bases lining up with TRBD2. V lost 8 bases, J lost 4 bases, and 11 bases stayed unmatched. The CDR3 totals 17 residues. Germline CDR1 reads SNHLY; CDR2 reads FYNNEI. DNA of the CDR3: TGTGCCAGCCGCGCAGGACTAGCGGGAGGTTTGGCAGATACGCAGTATTTT. This encodes CASRAGLAGGLADTQYF.

This clonotype has ten or more counts. The chain recombines TRBV19 with TRBJ2-7; possible D gene TRBD2, 6 bases. The ends were cut back, 4 bases at V and 10 bases at J, with 14 bases in the middle. Per the germline V gene, CDR1 is LNHDA and CDR2 is SQIVND (reference sequence). The length of the CDR3 is 12 residues. The CDR3 loop reads CASSTPGEVQYF. In DNA, the CDR3 is TGTGCCAGTAGTACCCCCGGGGAGGTCCAGTACTTC.

This clonotype was seen at least ten times. A read error may produce the germline difference seen at one junction end. The rearrangement uses TRBV6-1 and TRBJ2-5; D unclear. This CDR3 is 9 amino acids long. CDR1 is MNHNS and CDR2 is SASEGT in the germline V gene. CDR3 DNA sequence: TGTGCCAGCAGTGAAGCGCGAGAATTC. This encodes CASSEAREF.

To note about this clonotype: A read error may explain this, as a much larger clone is one base away. This chain uses TRBV10-3 with TRBJ2-1; TRBD2 is a possible D gene (5 bases). Germline V gene sequence: CDR1 ENHRY, CDR2 SYGVKD. V was pared by 11 bases and J by 6 bases, with 23 bases between. The CDR3 extends over 15 amino acids. This chain's CDR3 is CAGRRYGGERNEQFF. CDR3 DNA sequence: TGTGCCGGCAGGCGCTACGGTGGGGAGCGCAATGAGCAGTTCTTC.

In its sample, this clonotype was seen many times. This chain links TRBV5-5 with TRBJ2-3; the D gene could be TRBD1 or TRBD2 (5 bases each). This CDR3 comprises 15 residues. The V and J ends lost 5 bases and 1 base respectively, with 14 bases between them. CDR1 is SGHKS and CDR2 is YYEKEE in the germline V gene (reference sequence). The CDR3 loop is CASSPLSGRTDTQYF. The DNA of the CDR3 is TGTGCCAGCAGTCCTCTCTCGGGACGCACAGATACGCAGTATTTT. The entire variable domain, with the rest obtained from reference TRBV5-5 and TRBJ2-3, is as follows: DAGVTQSPTHLIKTRGQQVTLRCSPISGHKSVSWYQQVLGQGPQFIFQYYEKEERGRGNFPDRFSARQFPNYSSELNVNALLLGDSALYLCASSPLSGRTDTQYFGPGTRLTVL.

This clonotype has just a few counts. The V gene is TRBV19, the J gene TRBJ1-1; 12 bases line up with TRBD1. V shed 7 bases and J 4 bases; nucleotides not matched to a gene: 10. CDR3 length: 16 residues. CDR1 LNHDA and CDR2 SQIVND come from the germline V gene (reference sequence). CDR3 coding DNA: TGTGCCAGTACCCGGGACAGGGGGCGGAAGGGCACTGAAGCTTTCTTT. Residues: CASTRDRGRKGTEAFF.

The rearrangement links TRBV12-3 or TRBV12-4 to TRBJ1-3; TRBD1 might be the D (6 bases). Deletions cut 5 bases from V and 0 bases from J, with 11 bases between. The CDR3 is 15 residues long. In DNA form, the CDR3 reads TGTGCCAGCAGTCCGGACAGCAGCTCTGGAAACACCATATATTTT. This sequence encodes CASSPDSSSGNTIYF.

This clonotype was recorded at least ten times. The chain recombines TRBV30 with TRBJ1-6; no clear D. The CDR3 runs to 13 residues. Per the germline V gene, CDR1 is GTSNPN and CDR2 is SVGIG (reference sequence). Trimming removed 5 bases at V and 10 bases at J, with 15 bases between. CDR3 residues: CAWAVELSSPLHF. For the CDR3, the DNA is TGTGCCTGGGCGGTAGAGCTATCCTCACCCCTCCACTTT.

This clonotype has just a few counts. This chain links TRBV19 with TRBJ1-3, with D perhaps TRBD1 (5 bases). V was cut by 3 bases and J by 4 bases, with 13 bases left in between. This CDR3 contains 15 residues. Germline V gives CDR1 LNHDA, CDR2 SQIVND (reference sequence). The CDR3 spells CASSISQDPGNTIYF. The DNA of the CDR3 is TGTGCCAGTAGTATCTCACAGGACCCGGGAAACACCATATATTTT.

In the case of this clonotype: A single base separates this from a much larger clone, so it may be a read error. The chain has TRBV11-3 and TRBJ2-1; the D is unclear. This CDR3 comprises 13 residues. Trimming stripped 9 bases from V and 7 bases from J, with 16 bases between. Germline V gives CDR1 SGHNT, CDR2 YENEEA. CDR3 sequence reads: CARSPKVGNEQFF. The CDR3 DNA is TGTGCCAGAAGTCCCAAGGTGGGGAATGAGCAGTTCTTC.

This chain uses TRBV29-1 with TRBJ2-3; 9 nucleotides match TRBD2. This CDR3 has 14 amino acids. CDR1 and CDR2 from the germline V gene are SQVTM and ANQGSEA. V lost 4 bases and J lost 4; bases outside the gene matches: 6. The CDR3 is CSVGGGRAPDTQYF. Written as DNA, the CDR3 is TGCAGCGTTGGTGGCGGGAGGGCCCCAGATACGCAGTATTTT.

J is TRBJ1-6 and V is TRBV18; D call uncertain. Germline CDR1 reads KGHSH; CDR2 reads LQKENI. The CDR3 covers 15 residues. V dropped 3 bases and J dropped 9 bases, with 15 bases sitting between them. The CDR3, as DNA: TGTGCCAGCTCACCCAACTCAGGAGATGGTTCACCCCTCCACTTT. It codes for CASSPNSGDGSPLHF.

A note on this clonotype: A read error is possible here, since a much larger clone lies one base away. The rearrangement uses TRBV20-1 and TRBJ2-5; no clear D gene. This CDR3 contains 12 residues. The V gene's germline CDR1 is DFQATT and CDR2 SNEGSKA (reference sequence). Deletions cut 3 bases from V and 1 base from J, with 6 bases between. In nucleotides, the CDR3 is TGCAGTGCTAGTTTGGCCCAAGAGACCCAGTACTTC. As protein: CSASLAQETQYF.

This clonotype was detected ten times or more. The chain recombines TRBV5-1 with TRBJ2-2; TRBD2 agrees at 7 bases. This CDR3 has 16 amino acids. CDR1 is SGHRS and CDR2 is YFSETQ in the germline V gene. The V and J ends lost 0 bases and 3 bases, in that order; junction bases with no gene match: 5. The CDR3 nucleotides are TGCGCCAGCAGCTTGGTTCTAGCGGTAGACACCGGGGAGCTGTTTTTT. It codes for CASSLVLAVDTGELFF. The variable domain in full, with the rest retrieved from reference TRBV5-1 and TRBJ2-2, is KAGVTQTPRYLIKTRGQQVTLSCSPISGHRSVSWYQQTPGQGLQFLFEYFSETQRNKGNFPGRFSGRQFSNSRSEMNVSTLELGDSALYLCASSLVLAVDTGELFFGEGSRLTVL.

In regard to this clonotype: A read error may be the cause here, since a much bigger clone is one base away. The V and J genes are TRBV14 and TRBJ2-7; 8 positions match TRBD1. Germline V gene data show CDR1 as SGHDN and CDR2 as FVKESK. The CDR3 extends over 16 amino acids. The CDR3 nucleotides read TGTGCCAGCGGCCAAGATGGGGCAGGGGGCCTCTACGAGCAGTACTTC. It yields the protein CASGQDGAGGLYEQYF. The full variable domain, in which reference TRBV14 and TRBJ2-7 provide the parts outside the CDR3, is EAGVTQFPSHSVIEKGQTVTLRCDPISGHDNLYWYRRVMGKEIKFLLHFVKESKQDESGMPNNRFLAERTGGTYSTLKVQPAELEDSGVYFCASGQDGAGGLYEQYFGPGTRLTVT.

This clonotype was found a few times. A much larger clone differs by one base, so this may be a read error. V is TRBV20-1 and J is TRBJ2-3; D gene ambiguous. Per the germline V gene, CDR1 is DFQATT and CDR2 is SNEGSKA (reference sequence). The CDR3 is 14 amino acids. As DNA, the CDR3 is TGCAGTGCTAGTTTGCGACTCAGCACAGCTACGCAGTATTTT. Translating gives CSASLRLSTATQYF.

This clonotype has a single count. The chain employs TRBV25-1 and TRBJ1-4; 9 positions agree with TRBD1. From germline, CDR1 is MGHDK and CDR2 SYGVNS. This CDR3 has 12 residues. The CDR3 loop is CARRDRDQKLFF. CDR3 bases: TGTGCTCGCCGGGACAGGGACCAAAAACTGTTTTTT. The full variable domain, its missing parts supplied by reference TRBV25-1 and TRBJ1-4, is EADIYQTPRYLVIGTGKKITLECSQTMGHDKMYWYQQDPGMELHLIHYSYGVNSTEKGDLSSESTVSRIRTEHFPLTLESARPSHTSQYLCARRDRDQKLFFGSGTQLSVL.

Many counts were recorded for this clonotype. CDR3: CASSPQRLAGVREQFF. The CDR3 DNA reads as TGTGCCAGCAGCCCTCAAAGACTAGCGGGAGTGCGGGAGCAGTTCTTC. The chain uses TRBV4-2 and TRBJ2-1, with TRBD2 matching 12 bases. Germline V gene data show CDR1 as LGHNA and CDR2 as YNFKEQ. V shed 4 bases, J shed 10 bases, and the junction held 11 bases outside the gene matches. The CDR3 runs to 16 residues.

This clonotype was counted many times. V gene TRBV5-1 combines with J gene TRBJ1-3; possibly TRBD1 for D (6 bases). The CDR3 runs to 15 residues. Between the trimmed V and J ends, which lost 4 bases and 4 bases, there was a span of 15 bases. Germline lookup yields CDR1 SGHRS and CDR2 YFSETQ. CDR3 bases: TGCGCCAGCAGCCTTGCGGGGGCGCGAGGAAACACCATATATTTT. Its translation is CASSLAGARGNTIYF.

This clonotype was recorded at least ten times. The CDR3 DNA follows: TGTGCCAGCAGCCCCGGGCCAATCTACGAGCAGTACTTC. Its translation: CASSPGPIYEQYF. This sequence joins TRBV5-6 and TRBJ2-7; D call uncertain. The CDR3 extends over 13 amino acids. Trimming stripped 4 bases from V and 3 bases from J, with 11 bases between. Germline V gives CDR1 SGHDT, CDR2 YYEEEE.

The chain has TRBV24-1 and TRBJ2-1; either TRBD1 or TRBD2 may supply D (5 bases each). The CDR3 totals 10 residues. Germline V CDR1 and CDR2: KGHDR, SFDVKD. V dropped 7 bases and J dropped 11 bases, with 8 bases sitting between them. The CDR3 reads CATSPGQQFF. The CDR3 coding sequence is TGTGCCACCAGCCCGGGACAGCAGTTCTTC.

This clonotype was seen many times. The V and J genes are TRBV6-6 and TRBJ1-4; D unclear. Germline lookup yields CDR1 MNHNY and CDR2 SVGAGI (reference sequence). The CDR3 covers 14 residues. Between the trimmed V and J ends, which lost 0 bases and 7 bases, there was a span of 9 bases. Written as DNA, the CDR3 is TGTGCCAGCAGTTACTCAGGGTCGGGTGAAAAACTGTTTTTT. It translates to CASSYSGSGEKLFF.

This clonotype has a count of ten or more. The genes are TRBV4-3 and TRBJ2-7; no firm D call. The germline V and J ends were trimmed by 4 bases and 5 bases, with 12 bases remaining between them. Germline CDR1 is LGHNA and CDR2 is YSLEER. The CDR3 is 13 amino acids. DNA of the CDR3: TGCGCCAGCAGCCTGCGGTCAGGACACGAGCAGTACTTC. Amino acids: CASSLRSGHEQYF.

To note about this clonotype: A single base separates this from a much larger clone, so it may be a read error. The J gene is TRBJ2-7, the V gene TRBV3-1; weak D call: TRBD1 (6 bases). From germline, CDR1 is LGHDT and CDR2 YNNKEL (reference sequence). The CDR3 loop spans 15 amino acids. CDR3 sequence (DNA): TGTGCCAGCGGCCAAGGTTCGCACAGGGCCTACGAGCAGTACTTC. It encodes CASGQGSHRAYEQYF.

This clonotype was seen many times. The chain recombines TRBV19 with TRBJ1-5; 11 bases are a match to TRBD1. V lost 3 bases, J lost 7 bases, and 8 bases stayed unmatched. The length of the CDR3 is 16 residues. Germline loops: CDR1 LNHDA, CDR2 SQIVND (reference sequence). The CDR3: CASSINKRTGGQPQHF. The DNA for the CDR3 is TGTGCCAGTAGTATTAATAAAAGGACAGGGGGCCAGCCCCAGCATTTT.

This clonotype was recorded at least ten times. One end of the junction is discordant with germline, which a read error may explain. The chain links TRBV2 to TRBJ2-3, with 9 bases fitting TRBD1. Germline-derived CDR1 and CDR2 are SNHLY and FYNNEI. This CDR3 is 14 amino acids long. The CDR3 nucleotides are TGTGCCAGCAGTGTACAGGGGGCAGCAGATACGCAGTGTTTT. It yields the protein CASSVQGAADTQCF. Variable domain in full (rest from reference TRBV2 and TRBJ2-3): EPEVTQTPSHQVTQMGQEVILRCVPISNHLYFYWYRQILGQKVEFLVSFYNNEISEKSEIFDDQFSVERPDGSNFTLKIRSTKLEDSAMYFCASSVQGAADTQCFGPGTRLTVL.

Ten or more counts support this clonotype. The chain couples TRBV12-3 or TRBV12-4 to TRBJ2-5; D may be TRBD2 (6 bases). Trimming left V 1 base short and J 2 bases short, with 14 bases between. This CDR3 is built from 16 residues. As DNA, the CDR3 is TGTGCCAGCAGTTTAGTGTCCGGGAGTGGGCAAGAGACCCAGTACTTC. As protein: CASSLVSGSGQETQYF.

This clonotype was recorded many times. The rearrangement uses TRBV5-5 and TRBJ2-3; unclear D gene. Per the germline V gene, CDR1 is SGHKS and CDR2 is YYEKEE (reference sequence). V was shortened by 1 base and J by 5 bases, with 5 bases between the two germline ends. This CDR3 has 12 amino acids. In DNA form, the CDR3 reads TGTGCCAGCAGCTTGCTTTTAGATACGCAGTATTTT. It yields the protein CASSLLLDTQYF. Full variable domain (rest looked up from reference TRBV5-5 and TRBJ2-3): DAGVTQSPTHLIKTRGQQVTLRCSPISGHKSVSWYQQVLGQGPQFIFQYYEKEERGRGNFPDRFSARQFPNYSSELNVNALLLGDSALYLCASSLLLDTQYFGPGTRLTVL.

The J gene is TRBJ2-7, the V gene TRBV18; TRBD2 might be the D (6 bases). V lost 3 bases, J lost 5 bases, and 8 bases lay in between. The CDR3 has 12 residues. CDR1 and CDR2 (germline): KGHSH, LQKENI. The CDR3 region is CASSPGSDEQYF. CDR3 in DNA: TGTGCCAGCTCACCCGGGAGCGACGAGCAGTACTTC.